This T cell receptor (beta chain) is drawn from a study of cytomegalovirus exposure and HLA in healthy donors. Worth noting for this clone: The target antigen is unknown.

The CDR3 consists of 18 residues. Between the trimmed V and J ends, which lost 0 bases and 4 bases, there was a span of 20 bases. Germline values: CDR1 SGHDN, CDR2 FVKESK. Amplification used 60 Vbeta primers and 13 Jbeta primers. The assay was immunoSEQ multiplex PCR, and TCRdb's table has in-frame clones only and misses some. The table has approximately 150,000 clones, roughly 76% seen once. Overall study results and limits: Most observed TCR sequences were rare, whereas some public TCRs were detected in many donors.

Sequencing used PBMCs. The source is a human donor in good health. V and J are TRBV14 and TRBJ2-3, with D tentatively TRBD2 (6 bases). CDR3 in DNA: TGTGCCAGCAGCCAAGAGGGAGGCGGCAGGAGCCATGCAGATACGCAGTATTTT. It specifies CASSQEGGGRSHADTQYF.